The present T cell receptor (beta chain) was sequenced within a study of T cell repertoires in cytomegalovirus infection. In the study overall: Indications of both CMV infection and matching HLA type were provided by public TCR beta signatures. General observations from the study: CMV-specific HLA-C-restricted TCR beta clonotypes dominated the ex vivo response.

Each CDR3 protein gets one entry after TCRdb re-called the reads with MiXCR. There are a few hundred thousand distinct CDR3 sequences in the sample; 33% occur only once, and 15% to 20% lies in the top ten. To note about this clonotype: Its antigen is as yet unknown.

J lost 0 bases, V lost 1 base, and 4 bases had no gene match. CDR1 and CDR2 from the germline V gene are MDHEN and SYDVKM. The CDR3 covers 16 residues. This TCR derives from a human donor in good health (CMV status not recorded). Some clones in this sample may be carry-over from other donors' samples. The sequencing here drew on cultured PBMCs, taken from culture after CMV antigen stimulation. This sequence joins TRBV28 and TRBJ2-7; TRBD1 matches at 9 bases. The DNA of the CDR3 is TGTGCCAGCAGTTTATTCGGGACAGGGACCTCCTACGAGCAGTACTTC. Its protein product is CASSLFGTGTSYEQYF.